This T cell receptor beta chain is from a study of cytomegalovirus exposure and HLA in healthy donors. Study observations and caveats: The finding came from a later analysis; first-cohort TCR clusters tended to co-occur in the approximately 120 validation repertoires. High specificity and sensitivity for cytomegalovirus status were reported for the classifier. Confirmation in vitro established that a few CMV-associated chains were specific for CMV antigens.

A word on this clone: Antigen specificity is unknown.

Profiled with immunoSEQ multiplex PCR; TCRdb holds only in-frame clones, not every one. The profile covers some 140,000 clones, with about 82% appearing a single time and 2.1% taken by the ten largest. V shed 2 bases and J shed 6 bases, with 17 bases lying between them. The CDR3 has 16 amino acids. Germline assignment: CDR1 KGHSH and CDR2 LQKENI. The sample was PBMCs. The sequence derives from a human donor in good health. The J gene is TRBJ2-1, the V gene TRBV18; weak D call: TRBD1 (6 bases). The CDR3 spells CASSPIRGRGSNEQFF. Written as DNA, the CDR3 is TGTGCCAGCTCACCAATCAGGGGTCGGGGATCCAATGAGCAGTTCTTC.